The clone carrying this T cell receptor (beta chain) was picked up one time. This entry comes from a study of control samples from healthy donors and cancer patients. TCRdb keeps only in-frame clones here, not all; method: immunoSEQ multiplex PCR. The sample shows about 130,000 clones, roughly 87% of them seen only once. The specimen was blood. This clonotype originated in a man younger than 35 in good health.

CDR3 protein: CASSLGAALNEKLFF. The DNA for the CDR3 is TGTGCCAGCAGCTTAGGAGCGGCCCTTAATGAAAAACTGTTTTTT. The chain has TRBV2 and TRBJ1-4; D gene ambiguous. CDR1 and CDR2 (germline): SNHLY, FYNNEI. The CDR3 extends over 15 amino acids. With 6 bases removed from V and 4 bases from J, the gap between germline ends came to 15 bases.